These 20 T cell receptor beta chains originate from one sample sequenced in a study of blood T cell repertoires in COVID-19. Assay: immunoSEQ multiplex PCR; the TCRdb copy retains only in-frame clones and omits some. The sample has approximately 100,000 clones, 70% to 90% seen once. The sequenced sample consisted of peripheral blood. Source of these receptors: a human donor in a cohort sampled during active COVID-19.

The J gene is TRBJ2-2, the V gene TRBV4-1; a possible D gene is TRBD2 (6 bases). Trimming left V 0 bases short and J 4 bases short, with 12 bases between. Per the germline V gene, CDR1 is MGHRA and CDR2 is YSYEKL. This CDR3 has 16 amino acids. The CDR3 region is CASSQDHGSSTGELFF. CDR3 DNA sequence: TGCGCCAGCAGCCAAGATCACGGGAGTAGCACCGGGGAGCTGTTTTTT.

V and J are TRBV28 and TRBJ1-2; 10 bases are shared with TRBD1. The CDR3 runs 15 residues. After removal of 1 base from V and 5 bases from J, the junction contained 4 bases not matched to a gene. Germline CDR1 is MDHEN and CDR2 is SYDVKM. The CDR3 loop is CASSLSPGQGYGYTF. The CDR3 DNA follows: TGTGCCAGCAGTTTATCCCCGGGACAGGGGTATGGCTACACCTTC.

The V and J genes are TRBV13 and TRBJ1-1, with 8 bases matching TRBD1. There are 16 residues in the CDR3. Losses at the gene ends were 3 bases for V and 4 bases for J; bases not matched to a gene: 10. Germline-derived CDR1 and CDR2 are PRHDT and FYEKMQ (reference sequence). The CDR3 sequence: CASSLVSDRVGTEAFF. CDR3 DNA: TGTGCCAGCAGCTTGGTTTCGGACAGGGTAGGCACTGAAGCTTTCTTT.

The chain couples TRBV29-1 to TRBJ1-1, with D maybe TRBD1 (5 bases). CDR3 length: 12 residues. The V gene lost 8 bases and the J gene lost 1 base, with 11 bases spanning the gap. Looked up from germline, CDR1 is SQVTM and CDR2 is ANQGSEA. The DNA for the CDR3 is TGCAGCTTCTTAGACAGGAACACTGAAGCTTTCTTT. As protein: CSFLDRNTEAFF.

This clone was counted only a few times. This chain's CDR3 is CASSQVEPGDYTF. CDR3 sequence (DNA): TGTGCCAGCAGCCAAGTGGAGCCGGGGGACTACACCTTC. This chain joins TRBV4-2 and TRBJ1-2; D perhaps matches TRBD1 (5 bases). This CDR3 region has 13 residues. V dropped 1 base and J dropped 10 bases, with 13 bases sitting between them. CDR1 and CDR2 (germline): LGHNA, YNFKEQ.

The V and J genes are TRBV19 and TRBJ1-5; TRBD1 might be the D (6 bases). Looked up from germline, CDR1 is LNHDA and CDR2 is SQIVND (reference sequence). This CDR3 has 15 amino acids. The ends were cut back, 0 bases at V and 3 bases at J, with 9 bases in the middle. This CDR3 is CASSIEQGLNQPQHF. DNA for the CDR3: TGTGCCAGTAGTATAGAACAGGGCCTCAATCAGCCCCAGCATTTT.

The chain carries TRBV6-5 and TRBJ2-7; 8 bases agree with TRBD2. The junction had 7 bases not matched to a gene; V was cut back by 7 bases and J by 5 bases. CDR1 is MNHEY, CDR2 SVGAGI, per germline. This CDR3 is 13 amino acids long. The CDR3 coding sequence is TGTGCCAGCACAGTGGCGGGAGGTGACGAGCAGTACTTC. Translation: CASTVAGGDEQYF.

This sequence joins TRBV19 and TRBJ1-1; weak D call: TRBD1 (5 bases). The CDR3 runs 18 residues. Between the trimmed V and J ends, which lost 1 base and 5 bases, there was a span of 23 bases. Germline assignment: CDR1 LNHDA and CDR2 SQIVND (reference sequence). The CDR3 sequence: CASSIAQYARPGETEAFF. CDR3 DNA sequence: TGTGCCAGTAGTATAGCCCAATATGCCCGTCCGGGGGAGACTGAAGCTTTCTTT.

The chain joins TRBV19 to TRBJ2-3; 7 bases fit TRBD2. V shed 10 bases and J 6 bases; nucleotides not matched to a gene: 13. The CDR3 is made up of 14 amino acids. CDR1 is LNHDA and CDR2 is SQIVND in the germline V gene (reference sequence). CDR3 residues: CATSLAGVPDTQYF. CDR3 DNA sequence: TGTGCCACGAGCCTGGCGGGGGTCCCGGATACGCAGTATTTT. Together with reference TRBV19 and TRBJ2-3, the CDR3 gives the full variable domain: DGGITQSPKYLFRKEGQNVTLSCEQNLNHDAMYWYRQDPGQGLRLIYYSQIVNDFQKGDIAEGYSVSREKKESFPLTVTSAQKNPTAFYLCATSLAGVPDTQYFGPGTRLTVL.

The V and J genes are TRBV6-8 and TRBJ2-5; TRBD2 aligns across 11 bases. V lost 1 base and J lost 3; bases outside the gene matches: 16. Per the germline V gene, CDR1 is MNHGY and CDR2 is SAAAGT. The CDR3 totals 20 residues. The CDR3 nucleotides are TGTGCCAGCAGTTACTTACTAGCGGGAGAGACACAAGCCAAGAAAGAGACCCAGTACTTC. Its protein is CASSYLLAGETQAKKETQYF.

The chain is built from TRBV10-1 and TRBJ2-7, with D perhaps matching TRBD2 (6 bases). V was shortened by 0 bases and J by 1 base, with 19 bases between the two germline ends. Germline CDR1 reads WNHNN; CDR2 reads SYGVQD (reference sequence). There are 18 residues in the CDR3. The CDR3 DNA follows: TGCGCCAGCAGTGAGTCGGGGGGTGGGGAGTGCCAGTCCTACGAGCAGTACTTC. Residues: CASSESGGGECQSYEQYF.

The chain links TRBV6-4 to TRBJ2-5; the match to TRBD2 covers 10 bases. CDR3 length: 15 residues. The V gene end was trimmed by 5 bases and the J gene end by 4 bases; junction bases not matched to a gene: 7. Germline V gives CDR1 MRHNA, CDR2 SNTAGT. The CDR3 loop is CASSPLAGEGETQYF. CDR3 in DNA: TGTGCCAGCAGTCCCCTAGCGGGGGAGGGAGAGACCCAGTACTTC.

This chain links TRBV11-2 with TRBJ2-1; 12 bases match TRBD2. In germline, CDR1 is SGHAT, CDR2 FQNNGV. V shed 6 bases and J 4 bases; nucleotides not matched to a gene: 10. The CDR3 is 17 residues long. CDR3 nucleotides: TGTGCCAGCAGGTCCGGGACTAGCGGGCCCCTTTACAATGAGCAGTTCTTC. This gives the protein CASRSGTSGPLYNEQFF. Drawing the rest from reference TRBV11-2 and TRBJ2-1, the complete variable domain is EAGVAQSPRYKIIEKRQSVAFWCNPISGHATLYWYQQILGQGPKLLIQFQNNGVVDDSQLPKDRFSAERLKGVDSTLKIQPAKLEDSAVYLCASRSGTSGPLYNEQFFGPGTRLTVL.

This chain links TRBV2 with TRBJ1-3; the match to TRBD1 covers 7 bases. The germline V gene encodes CDR1 SNHLY and CDR2 FYNNEI. V lost 6 bases and J lost 0; bases outside the gene matches: 8. The CDR3 is 16 amino acids. The CDR3 sequence: CASRSTGLSSGNTIYF. The DNA for the CDR3 is TGTGCCAGCAGATCGACAGGGCTTTCCTCTGGAAACACCATATATTTT.

The CDR3 DNA reads as TGTGCCAGCAGCGTTACAGGGCTTGGATCCTACAATGAGCAGTTCTTC. Its protein product is CASSVTGLGSYNEQFF. V is TRBV9 and J is TRBJ2-1; D is possibly TRBD1 (6 bases). This CDR3 region has 16 residues. V lost 2 bases, J lost 1 base, and 13 bases lay in between. Germline CDR1 and CDR2: SGDLS and YYNGEE.

The V gene is TRBV6-4, the J gene TRBJ2-1; 9 bases agree with TRBD2. V lost 8 bases to trimming and J lost 0 bases; unmatched junction nucleotides: 5. Germline V gives CDR1 MRHNA, CDR2 SNTAGT. This CDR3 has 15 residues. The DNA of the CDR3 is TGTGCCAGCGGCACTAGCGGGTCCTCCTACAATGAGCAGTTCTTC. As protein: CASGTSGSSYNEQFF.

This chain connects TRBV7-9 to TRBJ2-7, with 11 bases matching TRBD2. Germline V gives CDR1 SEHNR, CDR2 FQNEAQ (reference sequence). The ends lost 2 bases at V and 1 base at J; junction bases unmatched: 7. CDR3 size: 17 residues. The CDR3 loop reads CASSLLSGGASSYEQYF. CDR3 nucleotides: TGTGCCAGCAGCTTACTTAGCGGGGGGGCGTCATCCTACGAGCAGTACTTC.

This chain links TRBV7-9 with TRBJ1-3; D is possibly TRBD1 (6 bases). The V gene's germline CDR1 is SEHNR and CDR2 FQNEAQ (reference sequence). Trimming removed 2 bases from V and 4 bases from J, with 12 bases in between. The CDR3 has 15 residues. As DNA, the CDR3 is TGTGCCAGCAGCTTATCGGACAGCACAGGAAACACCATATATTTT. Translated: CASSLSDSTGNTIYF.

V gene TRBV18 combines with J gene TRBJ2-1; the D is unclear. Looked up from germline, CDR1 is KGHSH and CDR2 is LQKENI. The V gene lost 2 bases and the J gene lost 3 bases, with 11 bases spanning the gap. The CDR3 has 15 amino acids. CDR3 loop: CASSPALRDYNEQFF. The CDR3 bases are TGTGCCAGCTCACCAGCCCTCCGCGACTACAATGAGCAGTTCTTC. The full variable domain, with the rest looked up from reference TRBV18 and TRBJ2-1, is NAGVMQNPRHLVRRRGQEARLRCSPMKGHSHVYWYRQLPEEGLKFMVYLQKENIIDESGMPKERFSAEFPKEGPSILRIQQVVRGDSAAYFCASSPALRDYNEQFFGPGTRLTVL.

V gene TRBV27 combines with J gene TRBJ1-6; 7 bases match TRBD1. The germline V gene encodes CDR1 MNHEY and CDR2 SMNVEV (reference sequence). CDR3 length equals 14 residues. The V and J ends lost 6 bases and 10 bases, in that order; junction bases with no gene match: 9. DNA for the CDR3: TGTGCCAGCAGAGCGACAGGGTTCGGATCACCCCTCCACTTT. It encodes CASRATGFGSPLHF.